The subject of this entry is one T cell receptor beta chain. What it recognizes is unknown. PCR primers comprised 60 Vbeta and 13 Jbeta primers. Profiling relied on immunoSEQ multiplex PCR, and the TCRdb table lists in-frame clones only, not all of them. The sample includes around 100,000 clones, about 73% of them seen just once. This sample is drawn from a study of cytomegalovirus exposure and HLA in healthy donors. Notes on the study in general: Data from an earlier analysis indicated that most TCR beta V segments were productive either about 87% or about 30% of the time.

This TCR was recovered from a woman in her thirties or forties in good health and CMV-seropositive. Sequencing was done on a sample of PBMCs.

The CDR3 DNA sequence: TGTGCTAGTGGTTTGGGCCCAAAGGGGGGGAAAAGCAATCAGCCCCAGCATTTT. Its protein is CASGLGPKGGKSNQPQHF. This chain joins TRBV12-5 and TRBJ1-5, with D perhaps matching TRBD1 (6 bases). Germline V gene sequence: CDR1 LGHNT, CDR2 FRNRAP. V was trimmed by 1 base and J by 1 base, leaving 17 bases between them. CDR3 length: 18 amino acids.